This entry lists 17 T cell receptor beta chains sequenced from one sample in a study of T cells in Graves' hyperthyroidism and ophthalmopathy. TCR beta CDR3 regions were amplified from RNA. The HTBI primer set served for first-round RT-PCR of the TCR CDR3. TCRdb passed the multiplex PCR reads through MiXCR, listing each CDR3 protein once. Of hundreds of thousands of distinct CDR3 sequences listed, roughly 17% are singletons. The specimen sequenced was blood. The receptors were gathered from a woman between 18 and 29 years old with Graves' ophthalmopathy.

On this clonotype itself: The final CDR3 position lacks the conserved phenylalanine or tryptophan, pointing to a likely read error. The chain uses TRBV4-3 and TRBJ2-7; 9 bases are shared with TRBD2. This CDR3 spans 16 amino acids. Germline CDR1 is LGHNA and CDR2 is YSLEER. The V gene end was trimmed by 0 bases and the J gene end by 5 bases; junction bases not matched to a gene: 8. CDR3 region: CASSQDGREGLHEQYL. DNA for the CDR3: TGCGCCAGCAGCCAAGATGGGCGGGAGGGCCTCCACGAGCAGTACCTC.

This clonotype was found a few times. This rearrangement joins TRBV5-6 to TRBJ2-3; D unresolved. There are 14 residues in the CDR3. Germline-derived CDR1 and CDR2 are SGHDT and YYEEEE. V was pared by 2 bases and J by 6 bases, with 13 bases between. CDR3 region: CASSFFSSPDTQYF. The CDR3 nucleotides read TGTGCCAGCAGCTTTTTCAGTTCGCCGGATACGCAGTATTTT.

This clonotype was counted ten times or more. The chain links TRBV5-1 to TRBJ2-1, with 15 bases fitting TRBD2. The CDR3 has 18 residues. From germline, CDR1 is SGHRS and CDR2 YFSETQ. After removal of 3 bases from V and 0 bases from J, the junction contained 4 bases not matched to a gene. In DNA, the CDR3 is TGCGCCAGCAGCTCAGGGACTAGCGGGAGGTCCTCCTACAATGAGCAGTTCTTC. It codes for CASSSGTSGRSSYNEQFF. The entire variable domain, with the rest obtained from reference TRBV5-1 and TRBJ2-1, is as follows: KAGVTQTPRYLIKTRGQQVTLSCSPISGHRSVSWYQQTPGQGLQFLFEYFSETQRNKGNFPGRFSGRQFSNSRSEMNVSTLELGDSALYLCASSSGTSGRSSYNEQFFGPGTRLTVL.

V is TRBV10-3 and J is TRBJ1-2; perhaps TRBD1 as D (5 bases). Between the trimmed V and J ends, which lost 8 bases and 9 bases, there was a span of 13 bases. Per germline, CDR1 ENHRY and CDR2 SYGVKD. The CDR3 has 11 residues. The CDR3 nucleotides read TGTGCCATCCTTTGGGGCTTGCGCTACACCTTC. This codes for CAILWGLRYTF.

This clonotype appeared many times. V usage is TRBV28 and J usage is TRBJ2-5; no definite D call. The length of the CDR3 is 15 residues. V lost 6 bases, J lost 2 bases, and 16 bases lay in between. The germline V gene encodes CDR1 MDHEN and CDR2 SYDVKM. DNA for the CDR3: TGTGCCAGCAGCGATACCGGTGGCAGACAAGAGACCCAGTACTTC. It encodes CASSDTGGRQETQYF.

This chain uses TRBV28 with TRBJ1-5, with D unclear. Trimming shortened V by 4 bases and J by 2 bases, and 12 bases separated the two germline ends. The CDR3 consists of 15 residues. Germline loops: CDR1 MDHEN, CDR2 SYDVKM. In DNA form, the CDR3 reads TGTGCCAGCAGTTCCCTCGTAAGACGCAATCAGCCCCAGCATTTT. It yields the protein CASSSLVRRNQPQHF.

This clonotype was seen repeatedly, ten times or more. This chain links TRBV2 with TRBJ1-1, with a weak D call TRBD1 (5 bases). CDR3 length equals 13 residues. Germline assignment: CDR1 SNHLY and CDR2 FYNNEI. Trimming took off 6 bases at V and 0 bases at J, with 8 bases between the two ends. The CDR3 nucleotides read TGTGCCAGCAGCGGACAATTGAACACTGAAGCTTTCTTT. Its translation: CASSGQLNTEAFF.

There are many counts of this clonotype. The rearrangement links TRBV3-1 to TRBJ1-5; a possible D gene is TRBD1 (6 bases). CDR3 size: 18 residues. Per the germline V gene, CDR1 is LGHDT and CDR2 is YNNKEL (reference sequence). V lost 6 bases, J lost 4 bases, and 25 bases lay in between. CDR3 residues: CASSYTPAGTRGNQPQHF. In DNA, the CDR3 is TGTGCCAGCAGTTACACACCTGCCGGGACACGGGGAAATCAGCCCCAGCATTTT. The full variable domain, in which reference TRBV3-1 and TRBJ1-5 provide the parts outside the CDR3, is DTAVSQTPKYLVTQMGNDKSIKCEQNLGHDTMYWYKQDSKKFLKIMFSYNNKELIINETVPNRFSPKSPDKAHLNLHINSLELGDSAVYFCASSYTPAGTRGNQPQHFGDGTRLSIL.

This chain uses TRBV29-1 with TRBJ1-1; D gene uncertain. This CDR3 has 14 amino acids. Between the trimmed V and J ends, which lost 4 bases and 4 bases, there was a span of 16 bases. The V gene's germline CDR1 is SQVTM and CDR2 ANQGSEA. The CDR3 here is CSVATEPHPTEAFF. The CDR3 DNA reads as TGCAGCGTTGCCACGGAGCCACATCCCACTGAAGCTTTCTTT.

This chain uses TRBV7-8 with TRBJ1-5; no reliable D call. V was pared by 3 bases and J by 1 base, with 7 bases between. The CDR3 is made up of 14 amino acids. CDR1 and CDR2 from the germline V gene are SGHVS and FQNEAQ. The CDR3 protein is CASSFITSNQPQHF. The DNA of the CDR3 is TGTGCCAGCAGCTTTATAACGAGCAATCAGCCCCAGCATTTT.

This clonotype was seen at least ten times. This chain connects TRBV6-1 to TRBJ2-7; no clear D gene. Germline lookup yields CDR1 MNHNS and CDR2 SASEGT. V lost 5 bases to trimming and J lost 2 bases, with 13 bases between them. The CDR3 runs 14 residues. This chain's CDR3 is CASSYTAGPYEQYF. The CDR3, as DNA: TGTGCCAGCAGTTATACCGCAGGCCCCTACGAGCAGTACTTC.

In its sample, this clonotype was seen many times. J is TRBJ2-2 and V is TRBV28; a weak D match, TRBD2 (5 bases). Germline CDR1 and CDR2: MDHEN and SYDVKM. The CDR3 is 13 amino acids. Trimming cost V 8 bases and J 7 bases, with 14 bases left between them. The CDR3 is CASQGSPGGELFF. CDR3 bases: TGTGCCAGCCAAGGGAGCCCCGGCGGGGAGCTGTTTTTT.

The chain carries TRBV11-1 and TRBJ2-5; TRBD1 matches at 11 bases. CDR1 and CDR2 (germline): SGHAT, FQDESV (reference sequence). Unmatched junction bases numbered 6, after V lost 6 bases and J lost 3 bases. This CDR3 spans 15 amino acids. CDR3 DNA sequence: TGTGCCAGCAGAACCGGGACAGGGGGAAAAGAGACCCAGTACTTC. Its translation: CASRTGTGGKETQYF.

The gene calls are TRBV7-9 and TRBJ1-6; the D gene is possibly TRBD1 (6 bases). The V and J ends lost 4 bases and 7 bases respectively, with 11 bases between them. The CDR3 totals 14 residues. Looked up from germline, CDR1 is SEHNR and CDR2 is FQNEAQ (reference sequence). In DNA form, the CDR3 reads TGTGCCAGCAGCTCTGAGACAGGCAATTCACCCCTCCACTTT. This sequence encodes CASSSETGNSPLHF.

In this sample, this clonotype turned up a few times. This may come from a read error, since a much larger clone is one base off. The chain carries TRBV11-2 and TRBJ2-3, with a possible D match to TRBD1 (5 bases). Germline values: CDR1 SGHAT, CDR2 FQNNGV. This CDR3 comprises 15 residues. V was cut by 4 bases and J by 4 bases, with 15 bases left in between. CDR3 sequence (DNA): TGTGCCAGCAGCTGGCTCGACAGTGGCGCAGATACGCAGTATTTT. It encodes CASSWLDSGADTQYF.

V gene TRBV6-1 combines with J gene TRBJ2-5, with D unresolved. The V end was cut by 5 bases, the J end by 1 base, with 11 bases between. CDR3 length equals 14 residues. Germline-derived CDR1 and CDR2 are MNHNS and SASEGT. CDR3 sequence: CASSSVRTQETQYF. The DNA for the CDR3 is TGTGCCAGCAGTAGCGTCCGTACCCAAGAGACCCAGTACTTC.

This clonotype was recorded at least ten times. The V call is TRBV11-2, the J call TRBJ2-1; 7 bases match TRBD2. V trimming: 1 base; J trimming: 2 bases; junction bases outside the gene matches: 8. Germline CDR1 and CDR2: SGHAT and FQNNGV. The CDR3 extends over 17 amino acids. In DNA form, the CDR3 reads TGTGCCAGCAGCTTAGGAATTGGGAGGGCAGCCTACAATGAGCAGTTCTTC. It yields the protein CASSLGIGRAAYNEQFF.